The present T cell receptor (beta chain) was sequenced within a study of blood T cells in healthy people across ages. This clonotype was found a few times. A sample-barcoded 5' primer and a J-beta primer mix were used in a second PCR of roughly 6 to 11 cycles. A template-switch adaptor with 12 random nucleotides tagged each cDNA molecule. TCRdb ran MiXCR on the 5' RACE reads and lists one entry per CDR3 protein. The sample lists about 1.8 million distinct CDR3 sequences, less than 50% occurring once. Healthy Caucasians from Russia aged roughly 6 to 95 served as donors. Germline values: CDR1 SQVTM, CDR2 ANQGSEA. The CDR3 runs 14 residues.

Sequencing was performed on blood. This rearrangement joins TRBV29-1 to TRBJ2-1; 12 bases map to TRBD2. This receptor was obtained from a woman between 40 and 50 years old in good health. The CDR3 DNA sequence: TGCATGTCGATCCTAGCGGGGGGGAGCGATGAGCAGTTCTTC. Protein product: CMSILAGGSDEQFF.